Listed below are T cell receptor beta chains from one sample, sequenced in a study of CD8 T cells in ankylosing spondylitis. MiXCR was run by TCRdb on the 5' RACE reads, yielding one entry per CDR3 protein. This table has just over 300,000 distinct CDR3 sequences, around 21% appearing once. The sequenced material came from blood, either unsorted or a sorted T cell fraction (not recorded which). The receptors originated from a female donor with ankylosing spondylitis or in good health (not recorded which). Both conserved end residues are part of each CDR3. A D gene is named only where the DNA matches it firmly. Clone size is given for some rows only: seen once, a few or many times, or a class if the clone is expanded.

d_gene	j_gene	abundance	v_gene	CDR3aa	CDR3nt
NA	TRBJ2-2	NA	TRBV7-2	CASSLEGTPAGELFF	TGTGCCAGCAGCTTAGAGGGCACCCCGGCCGGGGAGCTGTTTTTT
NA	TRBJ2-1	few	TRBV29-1	CSVGVGFSYNEQFF	TGCAGCGTTGGGGTGGGCTTCTCCTACAATGAGCAGTTCTTC
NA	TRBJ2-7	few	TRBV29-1	CSVGGREAEQYF	TGCAGCGTTGGGGGGCGGGAAGCCGAGCAGTACTTC
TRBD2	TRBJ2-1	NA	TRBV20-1	CSARRLAGYNEQFF	TGCAGTGCTAGAAGACTAGCGGGTTACAATGAGCAGTTCTTC
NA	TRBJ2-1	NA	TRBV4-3	CASSQDTRNEQFF	TGCGCCAGCAGCCAAGATACTAGGAATGAGCAGTTCTTC
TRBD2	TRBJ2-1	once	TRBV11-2	CASSAGWTSGISYNEQFF	TGTGCCAGCAGCGCGGGGTGGACTAGCGGGATTTCCTACAATGAGCAGTTCTTC
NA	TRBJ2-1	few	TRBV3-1	CASSQDFGTESYNEQFF	TGTGCCAGCAGCCAAGATTTTGGGACTGAATCTTACAATGAGCAGTTCTTC
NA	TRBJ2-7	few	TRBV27	CASSFAGTHEQYF	TGTGCCAGCAGTTTCGCAGGGACCCACGAGCAGTACTTC
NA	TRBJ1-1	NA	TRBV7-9	CASSTDGRMNTEAFF	TGTGCCAGCAGCACCGATGGACGGATGAACACTGAAGCTTTCTTT
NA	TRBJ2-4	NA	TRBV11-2	CASSLLLAKNIQYF	TGTGCCAGCAGCTTATTACTAGCCAAAAACATTCAGTACTTC
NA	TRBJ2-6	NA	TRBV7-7	CASSYGLPGGANVLTF	TGTGCTAGCAGTTACGGGCTTCCCGGCGGGGCCAACGTCCTGACTTTC
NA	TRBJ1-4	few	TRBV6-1	CASSEAYSNEKLFF	TGTGCCAGCAGTGAAGCTTACAGTAATGAAAAACTGTTTTTT
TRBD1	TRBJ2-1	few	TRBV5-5	CASSTTGTGWNEQFF	TGTGCCAGCAGCACAACCGGGACAGGGTGGAATGAGCAGTTCTTC
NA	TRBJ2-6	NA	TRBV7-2	CASSLGPIVSGANVLTF	TGTGCCAGCAGCCTCGGCCCGATCGTCTCTGGGGCCAACGTCCTGACTTTC
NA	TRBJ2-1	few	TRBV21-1	CASSKSYLTSGRAPYNEQFF	TGTGCCAGCAGCAAATCATATCTTACTAGCGGGAGAGCGCCCTACAATGAGCAGTTCTTC
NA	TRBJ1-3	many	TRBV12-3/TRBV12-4	CASSFFGNTIYF	TGTGCCAGCAGTTTTTTTGGAAACACCATATATTTT
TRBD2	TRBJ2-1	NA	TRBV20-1	CSAPTLAGYNEQFF	TGCAGTGCCCCAACACTAGCGGGGTACAATGAGCAGTTCTTC
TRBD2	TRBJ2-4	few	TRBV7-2	CASSFRAILADKNIQYF	TGTGCCAGCAGCTTTAGGGCCATACTAGCGGACAAAAACATTCAGTACTTC
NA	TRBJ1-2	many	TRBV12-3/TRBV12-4	CASSLRSNYGYTF	TGTGCCAGCAGTTTAAGGAGCAACTATGGCTACACCTTC
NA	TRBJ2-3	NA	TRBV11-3	CASSRDIAEGDTQYF	TGTGCCAGCAGCAGAGACATAGCGGAGGGGGATACGCAGTATTTT
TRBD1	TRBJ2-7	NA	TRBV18	CASSPSSGTGGHEQYF	TGTGCCAGCTCACCATCCTCCGGGACAGGGGGCCACGAGCAGTACTTC
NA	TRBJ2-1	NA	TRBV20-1	CSARERGLGAGTYNEQFF	TGCAGTGCTAGAGAGAGGGGGTTAGGGGCGGGAACCTACAATGAGCAGTTCTTC
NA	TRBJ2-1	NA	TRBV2	CASSEDGPNPQFF	TGTGCCAGCAGTGAAGACGGCCCTAATCCCCAGTTCTTC
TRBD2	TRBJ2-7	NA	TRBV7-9	CASSLTSGRTHEQYF	TGTGCCAGCAGCTTGACTAGCGGGAGAACCCACGAGCAGTACTTC
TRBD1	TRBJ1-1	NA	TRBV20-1	CSAPGGQMNTEAFF	TGCAGTGCCCCCGGGGGACAGATGAACACTGAAGCTTTCTTT
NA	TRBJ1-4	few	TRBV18	CASHAGTENEKLFF	TGTGCCAGCCACGCCGGGACGGAAAATGAAAAACTGTTTTTT
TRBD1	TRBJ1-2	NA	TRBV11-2	CASSLDRDRGYTF	TGTGCCAGCAGCTTGGACAGGGACCGTGGCTACACCTTC
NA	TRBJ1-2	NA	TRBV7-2	CASSQTSGSGSGYTF	TGTGCCAGCAGCCAAACCTCTGGATCAGGGTCTGGCTACACCTTC
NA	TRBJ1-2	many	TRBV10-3	CAISESAYGYTF	TGTGCCATCAGTGAGTCCGCCTATGGCTACACCTTC
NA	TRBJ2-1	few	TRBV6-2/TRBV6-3	CASSYSKFAGSRQFF	TGTGCCAGCAGTTACTCGAAATTTGCGGGGTCGCGGCAGTTCTTC
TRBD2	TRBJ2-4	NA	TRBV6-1	CASRKGVLAGVAKNIQYF	TGTGCCAGCAGGAAAGGAGTTTTGGCGGGAGTAGCCAAAAACATTCAGTACTTC
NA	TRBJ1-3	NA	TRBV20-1	CSAPYTYSGNTIYF	TGCAGTGCTCCCTACACCTACTCTGGAAACACCATATATTTT
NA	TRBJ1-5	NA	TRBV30	CAWSDSSFGPQHF	TGTGCCTGGAGTGACAGTTCCTTCGGGCCCCAGCATTTT
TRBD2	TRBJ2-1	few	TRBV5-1	CASSLGLAGVGGYEQFF	TGCGCCAGCAGCTTGGGACTAGCGGGAGTCGGGGGATATGAGCAGTTCTTC
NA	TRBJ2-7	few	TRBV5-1	CASSAGGGNYEQYF	TGCGCCAGCAGCGCCGGTGGTGGGAATTACGAGCAGTACTTC
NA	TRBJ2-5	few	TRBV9	CASSDGNRYMETQYF	TGTGCCAGCAGCGACGGGAATAGGTATATGGAGACCCAGTACTTC
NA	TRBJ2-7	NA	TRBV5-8	CASSLGGTSPYF	TGTGCCAGCAGCTTGGGGGGGACCTCCCCTTACTTC
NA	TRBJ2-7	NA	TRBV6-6	CASSPLEVQYF	TGTGCCAGCAGCCCCTTGGAAGTGCAGTACTTC
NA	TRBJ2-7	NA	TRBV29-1	CSVGGNPYEQYF	TGCAGCGTTGGAGGGAACCCCTACGAGCAGTACTTC
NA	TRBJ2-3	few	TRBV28	CASSLGLEWGTDTQYF	TGTGCCAGCAGTTTAGGGCTTGAGTGGGGCACAGATACGCAGTATTTT
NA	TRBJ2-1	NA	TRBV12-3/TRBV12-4	CASSLERTYNEQFF	TGTGCCAGCAGTTTAGAGCGGACCTACAATGAGCAGTTCTTC
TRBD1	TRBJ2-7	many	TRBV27	CASSGTGTYEQYF	TGTGCCAGCAGTGGGACAGGAACCTACGAGCAGTACTTC
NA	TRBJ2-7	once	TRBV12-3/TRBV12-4	CASMRKGYEQYF	TGTGCCAGCATGAGAAAGGGGTACGAGCAGTACTTC